Detailed here is one T cell receptor beta chain. The junction departs from germline at one end; a sequencing error may be responsible. In the original processing: Reference gene primer amplification gave nucleated cell count estimates. Profiled with immunoSEQ multiplex PCR; TCRdb holds only in-frame clones, not every one. The V and J calls and clone size were taken over from that table, and D and trimming were inferred from the DNA. Of just under 90,000 clones listed, 90% to 95% were seen once; the top ten hold less than 2%. The data were taken from a study of blood T cell repertoires in COVID-19. About the research overall: The United States, Italy and Spain were the sources of the acute and convalescent COVID-19 samples. T cells, B-cell-depleted T cells, or PBMCs supplied cDNA or gDNA.

The germline V gene encodes CDR1 SSHAT and CDR2 FNYEAQ (reference sequence). CDR3 length: 18 residues. The sample taken for sequencing was peripheral blood. The V and J genes are TRBV7-7 and TRBJ1-5, with 7 bases aligning to TRBD1. This TCR came from a man aged 55 to 69 with acute or convalescent COVID-19. The CDR3 nucleotides read TGTGCTAGCAGCTCTTCGATGTACAGGGGAGGCAGCAATCAGCCCCAGCATTTT. Translated: CASSSSMYRGGSNQPQHF.